This TCR beta chain was sequenced during a study of T cell responses to AZD1222 COVID-19 vaccine. Whole-study context: Second doses at about 4 or about 12 weeks were pooled. The study, taken as a whole, reports: A reported finding is that nearly half of spike-specific TCRs target unmutated variant regions. Spike-specific TCR breadth and depth rose after two AZD1222 doses. Clonal diversity was possibly underestimated; the donors were predominantly white British and more often female.

Data came from immunoSEQ multiplex PCR; TCRdb stores just in-frame clones and leaves some out. The profile shows some 95,000 clones, around nine tenths of them singletons. About this clone: The antigen is not known.

Trimming left V 6 bases short and J 8 bases short, with 12 bases between. Germline CDR1 reads SGHTS; CDR2 reads YDEGEE. The CDR3 runs 12 residues. This TCR derives from an adult in good health. The rearrangement joins TRBV5-8 to TRBJ2-1; D gene uncertain. The sample here was peripheral blood, taken on day 0 of AZD1222 vaccination. The CDR3 region is CASTYQYYEQFF. The DNA of the CDR3 is TGTGCCAGCACCTATCAGTATTATGAGCAGTTCTTC. The full variable domain, in which reference TRBV5-8 and TRBJ2-1 provide the parts outside the CDR3, is EAGVTQSPTHLIKTRGQQATLRCSPISGHTSVYWYQQALGLGLQFLLWYDEGEERNRGNFPPRFSGRQFPNYSSELNVNALELEDSALYLCASTYQYYEQFFGPGTRLTVL.